These 6 T cell receptor beta chains originate from one sample sequenced in a study of Ad26.COV2.S vaccination and SARS-CoV-2 variants. The treatment is: approximately 18 received Ad26.COV2.S at low or high dose, single or two shots; about 5 received placebo; per-sample allocation not given. All samples were drawn on day 63, counting from the first vaccine or placebo injection. Libraries were prepared by immunoSEQ multiplex PCR; TCRdb keeps only in-frame clonotypes and omits some of them. Among some 250,000 clones listed, more than 75% were seen once. This specimen consisted of peripheral blood, obtained in a trial of Ad26.COV2.S vaccine versus placebo. These receptors were collected from a person between 18 and 60 years old who received the Ad26.COV2.S COVID-19 vaccine or a placebo.

The chain uses TRBV25-1 and TRBJ2-1; TRBD2 agrees at 8 bases. This CDR3 region has 18 residues. CDR1 is MGHDK, CDR2 SYGVNS, per germline. The junction had 11 bases not matched to a gene; V was cut back by 2 bases and J by 2 bases. In nucleotides, the CDR3 is TGTGCCAGCAGTGAAGAGTACGGCCTAGCGGGCCCCTACAATGAGCAGTTCTTC. Amino acid sequence: CASSEEYGLAGPYNEQFF.

The chain combines TRBV30 with TRBJ2-7; possible D gene TRBD2, 6 bases. CDR1 is GTSNPN, CDR2 SVGIG, per germline (reference sequence). V was trimmed by 5 bases and J by 5 bases, leaving 13 bases between them. The CDR3 runs 12 residues. DNA of the CDR3: TGTGCCTGGCGCGGCGGGGCCCACGAGCAGTACTTC. Amino acid sequence: CAWRGGAHEQYF.

In this sample, this clone turned up once. V gene TRBV6-6 combines with J gene TRBJ1-2, with D tentatively TRBD1 (5 bases). V was shortened by 2 bases and J by 5 bases, with 15 bases between the two germline ends. Germline V gene lookup returns CDR1 MNHNY and CDR2 SVGAGI (reference sequence). The CDR3 is 15 residues long. The DNA for the CDR3 is TGTGCCAGCAGTTACGGTAGCCGGACACCGTATGGCTACACCTTC. This gives the protein CASSYGSRTPYGYTF.

CDR3 DNA sequence: TGCGCCAGCAGCTTGGCAGGGGGCAATCAGCCCCAGCATTTT. Translating it yields CASSLAGGNQPQHF. The chain is built from TRBV5-1 and TRBJ1-5, with a tentative D call TRBD1 (6 bases). The germline gives CDR1 SGHRS, CDR2 YFSETQ. V dropped 0 bases and J dropped 2 bases, with 6 bases sitting between them. The CDR3 totals 14 residues.

This rearrangement joins TRBV3-1 (or the pseudogene TRBV3-2) to TRBJ1-2, with D unclear. The germline gives CDR1 LGHDT, CDR2 YNNKEL (reference sequence). The CDR3 covers 13 residues. V shed 4 bases and J shed 4 bases, with 10 bases lying between them. CDR3 protein: CASSPDGVYGYTF. The CDR3 nucleotides read TGTGCCAGCAGCCCCGACGGAGTCTATGGCTACACCTTC.

V gene TRBV4-2 combines with J gene TRBJ2-4; weak D call: TRBD2 (7 bases). The V and J ends lost 1 base and 5 bases respectively, with 15 bases between them. The CDR3 sequence is 16 residues long. Germline V gene lookup returns CDR1 LGHNA and CDR2 YNFKEQ. The CDR3: CASSQVAGAGENIQYF. CDR3 nucleotide sequence: TGTGCCAGCAGCCAAGTGGCGGGGGCCGGGGAAAACATTCAGTACTTC.